The T cell receptor beta chain under discussion was sequenced for a study of blood T cell repertoires in COVID-19. Study-wide background: The cDNA or gDNA used as material had been derived from T cells, B-cell-depleted T cells, or PBMCs.

Some clones are missing from TCRdb's copy, which holds only in-frame ones; the method was immunoSEQ multiplex PCR. The profile shows roughly 280,000 clones, roughly nine tenths of them singletons. The V and J ends lost 7 bases and 4 bases, in that order; junction bases with no gene match: 9. This CDR3 is 14 amino acids long. Germline V gives CDR1 ENHRY, CDR2 SYGVKD. Sequencing was done on a sample of peripheral blood. The sequence derives from a man aged 50-60 years with acute or convalescent COVID-19. The chain carries TRBV10-3 and TRBJ2-7, with 8 bases fitting TRBD1. Here the CDR3 DNA reads TGTGCCATCACCACCGACAGGGGCCTATACGAGCAGTACTTC. It specifies CAITTDRGLYEQYF.